These 14 T cell receptor beta chains were sequenced from one sample in a study of T-cell reconstitution after alpha-beta-depleted transplantation in children. As it was prepared, the TCRbeta library received unique molecular identifiers. Via MiXCR, TCRdb re-called the PCR reads, giving one row per CDR3 protein. The sample lists hundreds of thousands of distinct CDR3 sequences; about 10% were seen once. The sample here was PBMCs, taken before TCRalphabeta/CD19-depleted stem cell transplant. These TCRs come from a child aged 2-9 years with inherited bone marrow failure, due to receive a stem cell transplant.

This clonotype showed up many times. The chain combines TRBV12-3 or TRBV12-4 with TRBJ2-7; TRBD2 is a possible D gene (5 bases). The CDR3 has 16 amino acids. V was trimmed by 3 bases and J by 5 bases, leaving 20 bases between them. CDR3 DNA: TGTGCCAGCAGTTTTAGAGTCGGGAATCCTCGCCACGAGCAGTACTTC. This sequence encodes CASSFRVGNPRHEQYF.

The gene calls are TRBV14 and TRBJ1-1; no reliable D call. CDR1 and CDR2 from the germline V gene are SGHDN and FVKESK. V lost 3 bases and J lost 1, with 9 bases in between. CDR3 length: 14 amino acids. As DNA, the CDR3 is TGTGCCAGCAGCCAGTCATTCTGGAACACTGAAGCTTTCTTT. It specifies CASSQSFWNTEAFF.

This clonotype has a count of ten or more. The V gene is TRBV25-1, the J gene TRBJ2-7; D possibly uses TRBD1 or TRBD2 (5 bases each). Germline V CDR1 and CDR2: MGHDK, SYGVNS. CDR3 size: 15 residues. Deletions cut 4 bases from V and 0 bases from J, with 13 bases between. CDR3 amino acids: CASSGGFLSSYEQYF. The CDR3 nucleotides are TGTGCCAGCAGTGGGGGGTTCCTTAGCTCCTACGAGCAGTACTTC.

This clonotype was seen repeatedly, ten times or more. This chain joins TRBV5-6 and TRBJ2-7; no firm D call. This CDR3 comprises 11 residues. The ends were cut back, 2 bases at V and 7 bases at J, with 7 bases in the middle. Per the germline V gene, CDR1 is SGHDT and CDR2 is YYEEEE. The CDR3 is CASSFAGEQYF. CDR3 nucleotides: TGTGCCAGCAGCTTCGCTGGAGAGCAGTACTTC.

This clonotype turned up a few times. The gene calls are TRBV5-5 and TRBJ2-5; D is possibly TRBD1 (6 bases). Germline assignment: CDR1 SGHKS and CDR2 YYEKEE (reference sequence). This CDR3 contains 14 residues. Trimming removed 4 bases from V and 1 base from J, with 11 bases in between. CDR3 bases: TGTGCCAGCAGCATACAGGGTAGCCAAGAGACCCAGTACTTC. It specifies CASSIQGSQETQYF.

There are a few counts of this clonotype. The chain has TRBV6-5 and TRBJ2-7, with D possibly called TRBD1 or TRBD2 (5 bases each). V was pared by 5 bases and J by 3 bases, with 11 bases between. The CDR3 length is 13 residues. The V gene's germline CDR1 is MNHEY and CDR2 SVGAGI. The CDR3 spells CASSPGAYYEQYF. In DNA, the CDR3 is TGTGCCAGCAGTCCCGGGGCCTACTACGAGCAGTACTTC.

This clonotype was seen repeatedly, ten times or more. The gene calls are TRBV28 and TRBJ2-7, with D hard to call. The CDR3 consists of 11 residues. V was clipped by 7 bases and J by 6 bases, with 10 bases between them. Looked up from germline, CDR1 is MDHEN and CDR2 is SYDVKM. CDR3 coding DNA: TGTGCCAGCAACCAAGGACCCGAGCAGTACTTC. The encoded protein is CASNQGPEQYF.

In this sample, this clonotype turned up many times. The chain couples TRBV27 to TRBJ1-6; TRBD1 might be the D (5 bases). Germline V gene data show CDR1 as MNHEY and CDR2 as SMNVEV (reference sequence). This CDR3 region has 14 residues. V was cut by 5 bases and J by 4 bases, with 9 bases left in between. CDR3 bases: TGTGCCAGCAGTGGGACCGGGTATAATTCACCCCTCCACTTT. This gives the protein CASSGTGYNSPLHF.

Ten or more counts support this clonotype. The V and J genes are TRBV5-8 and TRBJ2-5; D not certain. Germline CDR1 and CDR2: SGHTS and YDEGEE. This CDR3 contains 15 residues. V was pared by 0 bases and J by 0 bases, with 9 bases between. The CDR3 DNA is TGTGCCAGCAGCTTGGATTTGGGGTACCAAGAGACCCAGTACTTC. Its protein is CASSLDLGYQETQYF.

Of note for this clonotype: This may be a read error, as it is one base from a much larger clone. CDR3 amino acids: CASSYSTGLTDAFF. As DNA, the CDR3 is TGTGCCAGCAGTTACTCGACGGGTCTCACTGACGCTTTCTTT. The V call is TRBV6-5, the J call TRBJ1-1, with D uncertain. Germline assignment: CDR1 MNHEY and CDR2 SVGAGI. This CDR3 has 14 amino acids.

V and J are TRBV6-7 and TRBJ2-1, with no clear D. TRBV6-7 is placed among ORFs of uncertain function. This CDR3 contains 15 residues. The CDR3 here is CAASYLFLGRDEQFF. The CDR3 nucleotides are TGTGCGGCCAGTTACCTTTTTTTAGGACGGGATGAGCAGTTCTTC.

This clonotype has at least ten counts. CDR3 in amino acids: CSVAPGPKLGYTF. The CDR3 DNA reads TGCAGCGTTGCTCCGGGCCCCAAACTTGGCTACACCTTC. V is TRBV29-1 and J is TRBJ1-2; D remains unclear. Germline loops: CDR1 SQVTM, CDR2 ANQGSEA. V lost 4 bases, J lost 7 bases, and 16 bases lay in between. CDR3 size: 13 residues.

V and J are TRBV4-3 and TRBJ2-7, with D possibly TRBD1 on 6 matching bases. Germline V lookup: CDR1 LGHNA, CDR2 YSLEER. The ends were cut back, 0 bases at V and 3 bases at J, with 12 bases in the middle. The CDR3 loop spans 15 amino acids. CDR3 amino acids: CASSQEDSRYYEQYF. Here the CDR3 DNA reads TGCGCCAGCAGCCAAGAGGACAGTCGATACTACGAGCAGTACTTC.

This clonotype was picked up many times. This rearrangement joins TRBV11-2 to TRBJ2-3; D remains unclear. From germline, CDR1 is SGHAT and CDR2 FQNNGV. The CDR3 is made up of 12 amino acids. The ends were cut back, 0 bases at V and 4 bases at J, with 2 bases in the middle. The CDR3 loop is CASSLDPDTQYF. The CDR3 DNA reads TGTGCCAGCAGCTTAGACCCAGATACGCAGTATTTT. The whole variable domain, filled in from reference TRBV11-2 and TRBJ2-3, reads EAGVAQSPRYKIIEKRQSVAFWCNPISGHATLYWYQQILGQGPKLLIQFQNNGVVDDSQLPKDRFSAERLKGVDSTLKIQPAKLEDSAVYLCASSLDPDTQYFGPGTRLTVL.